One T cell receptor beta chain is described in this entry. Its antigen is unknown. There are 14 residues in the CDR3. Unmatched junction bases numbered 5, after V lost 3 bases and J lost 6 bases. CDR1 is SGDLS and CDR2 is YYNGEE in the germline V gene. Researchers ran the PCR with 60 Vbeta and 13 Jbeta primers. The data were produced by immunoSEQ multiplex PCR, yet TCRdb's version contains in-frame clones alone and is incomplete. This sample yields approximately 200,000 clones, of which roughly 78% are seen a single time; roughly 1.4% belongs to the top ten. This record comes from a study of cytomegalovirus exposure and HLA in healthy donors. Notes on the study in general: Available immune exposure information was restricted to CMV serostatus only. In a later analysis, donors in an Asian-associated ancestry cluster reportedly had fewer N-insertions in productive TCRs than the cohort mean.

Sequenced material: PBMCs. This sequence joins TRBV9 and TRBJ2-7; 11 nucleotides match TRBD1. The TCR sequence derives from a girl under 18 in good health and CMV-seropositive. CDR3 coding DNA: TGTGCCAGCAGCGCTGGACAGGGGGCGCGCGAGCAGTACTTC. It codes for CASSAGQGAREQYF.